This T cell receptor beta chain was profiled in a study of CD8 T cells in Susac syndrome. Random hexamers were used to reverse transcribe the RNA input (about 0.5 to 1 ug). Across 54 Vbeta and 13 Jbeta, TCR beta CDR3 was amplified with immunoSEQ multiplex PCR. One entry per CDR3 protein results from TCRdb running MiXCR on the immunoSEQ multiplex PCR reads. Of about 120,000 distinct CDR3 sequences in the sample, about nine tenths are singletons; the top ten hold 0.13% to 0.15%. Study-wide results and caveats: The study's TCR sequencing and HLA analysis drew on a certain number of individuals. That number was acknowledged as relatively small.

Comments on this clonotype: Its antigen is not identified.

Sequencing of TCR beta, carried out with a high-throughput approach, was applied to CD8+ and CD4+ T cells from the blood. The controls were healthy donors who were matched for age and sex. The origin of this receptor is a human donor in good health. Sequenced: CD4+ T cells from PBMCs.

The CDR3: CASSQDPGWSADTQYF. CDR3 nucleotides: TGCGCCAGCAGCCAAGATCCAGGATGGTCCGCAGATACGCAGTATTTT. The chain carries TRBV4-1 and TRBJ2-3; no clear D gene. V was pared by 0 bases and J by 4 bases, with 14 bases between. CDR1 and CDR2 (germline): MGHRA, YSYEKL. The CDR3 totals 16 residues.